These 31 T cell receptor beta chains were sequenced from one sample in a study of glioma-infiltrating T cells. The iRepertoire nested amplicon-rescue multiplex PCR amplified TCR alpha and beta CDR3s from RNA. TCRdb reprocessed the multiplex PCR reads via MiXCR and lists one record per CDR3 protein. The profile shows 150,000 to 200,000 distinct CDR3 sequences, over 30% of them singletons. The sample was glioma tissue, nonneoplastic brain tissue, or PBMCs (not recorded which). Every receptor here comes from a human donor with low-grade glioma or glioblastoma, undergoing nonglioma brain surgery, or in good health (not recorded which).

V gene TRBV7-2 combines with J gene TRBJ1-1; D gene uncertain. V dropped 2 bases and J dropped 1 base, with 11 bases sitting between them. CDR3 length: 15 residues. CDR1 SGHTA and CDR2 FQGNSA come from the germline V gene. CDR3: CASSLSRTENTEAFF. DNA of the CDR3: TGTGCCAGCAGCTTAAGTCGGACTGAGAACACTGAAGCTTTCTTT.

Worth noting for this clonotype: A single base separates this from a much larger clone, so it may be a read error. The chain combines TRBV24-1 with TRBJ2-2, with 9 bases lining up with TRBD1. This CDR3 region has 17 residues. Germline values: CDR1 KGHDR, CDR2 SFDVKD. The DNA of the CDR3 is TGTGCCACCAGTCCCAACTCCGGGACAGGGAACACCTGGGAGCTGTTTTTT. The encoded protein is CATSPNSGTGNTWELFF.

V usage is TRBV6-4 and J usage is TRBJ2-7; no definite D call. This CDR3 contains 13 residues. Germline V gives CDR1 MRHNA, CDR2 SNTAGT. Trimming pared 0 bases from V and 4 bases from J, leaving 7 bases between. CDR3 bases: TGTGCCAGCAGTGACTCGAAGGGTTACGAGCAGTACTTC. It translates to CASSDSKGYEQYF.

The rearrangement links TRBV7-9 to TRBJ2-5; 11 nucleotides align to TRBD1. The CDR3 extends over 16 amino acids. In germline, CDR1 is SEHNR, CDR2 FQNEAQ (reference sequence). With 4 bases clipped from V and 2 bases from J, the junction kept 6 bases outside the gene matches. The DNA of the CDR3 is TGTGCCAGCAGCTACCGGGACAGGGGGGATCAAGAGACCCAGTACTTC. Protein: CASSYRDRGDQETQYF.

Ten or more counts support this clonotype. The chain joins TRBV3-1 to TRBJ2-1; 10 bases line up with TRBD2. CDR3 size: 16 residues. V gave up 1 base and J gave up 4 bases; unmatched junction bases: 4. Germline-derived CDR1 and CDR2 are LGHDT and YNNKEL (reference sequence). For the CDR3, the DNA is TGTGCCAGCAGCCAAGCCGCTAGCGGGAGATACAATGAGCAGTTCTTC. It translates to CASSQAASGRYNEQFF.

Many counts were recorded for this clonotype. The chain employs TRBV6-1 and TRBJ2-7; 8 nucleotides align to TRBD2. Germline CDR1 MNHNS, CDR2 SASEGT. This CDR3 has 16 amino acids. Trimming cost V 6 bases and J 5 bases; bases outside gene matches: 15. Here the CDR3 reads CASRSRGSGSRDEQYF. As DNA, the CDR3 is TGTGCCAGCAGAAGCCGAGGGAGCGGGAGTAGAGACGAGCAGTACTTC.

The CDR3 sequence is CASSVAGYRDTQYF. The CDR3 DNA reads as TGTGCCAGCAGCGTCGCCGGGTATCGAGATACGCAGTATTTT. V is TRBV7-9 and J is TRBJ2-3; no definite D call. This CDR3 region has 14 residues. Germline V gives CDR1 SEHNR, CDR2 FQNEAQ (reference sequence). V was pared by 5 bases and J by 5 bases, with 14 bases between.

This clonotype showed up just a few times. The chain is built from TRBV11-2 and TRBJ2-3; 10 bases agree with TRBD2. The CDR3 extends over 14 amino acids. The trim removed 5 bases at V and 5 bases at J, leaving 4 bases unmatched. Germline V lookup: CDR1 SGHAT, CDR2 FQNNGV. CDR3 DNA sequence: TGTGCCAGCAGCGTCACTAGCGGGAAAGATACGCAGTATTTT. Protein: CASSVTSGKDTQYF.

Comments on this clonotype: A much larger clone differs by one base, so this may be a read error. The chain employs TRBV29-1 and TRBJ2-1; D perhaps matches TRBD2 (6 bases). Germline-derived CDR1 and CDR2 are SQVTM and ANQGSEA. This CDR3 comprises 12 residues. The CDR3 region is CSVGGSGTEEFF. In DNA form, the CDR3 reads TGCAGCGTTGGCGGTTCCGGGACTGAGGAGTTCTTC.

This clonotype has ten or more counts. This chain uses TRBV4-2 with TRBJ2-5; the D is unclear. This CDR3 contains 12 residues. V was cut by 0 bases and J by 2 bases, with 1 base left in between. CDR1 LGHNA and CDR2 YNFKEQ come from the germline V gene. CDR3 sequence reads: CASSQEQETQYF. The CDR3 DNA reads as TGTGCCAGCAGCCAAGAACAAGAGACCCAGTACTTC.

There are many counts of this clonotype. The J gene is TRBJ2-4, the V gene TRBV4-2; 9 bases match TRBD1. Germline CDR1 reads LGHNA; CDR2 reads YNFKEQ. The CDR3 totals 16 residues. V dropped 2 bases and J dropped 6; count of bases not matched to a gene: 8. The chain's CDR3 is CASSQSGQGLRNIQYF. The CDR3 DNA follows: TGTGCCAGCAGCCAATCAGGACAGGGGCTAAGAAACATTCAGTACTTC.

The V call is TRBV29-1, the J call TRBJ2-7, with 7 bases fitting TRBD2. V was pared by 7 bases and J by 0 bases, with 18 bases of the junction left unmatched. The germline gives CDR1 SQVTM, CDR2 ANQGSEA. The CDR3 covers 17 residues. The CDR3 DNA is TGCAGCGCCGAAGGGACTGGCGGGAGAGCTGGCTCCTACGAGCAGTACTTC. Protein: CSAEGTGGRAGSYEQYF.

This clonotype was seen at least ten times. The genes are TRBV20-1 and TRBJ2-3; 11 bases agree with TRBD1. V trimming: 0 bases; J trimming: 5 bases; junction bases outside the gene matches: 4. Germline lookup yields CDR1 DFQATT and CDR2 SNEGSKA (reference sequence). There are 15 residues in the CDR3. The CDR3 bases are TGCAGTGCTAGAGAATGGGGGACAGGGGGAGATACGCAGTATTTT. It codes for CSAREWGTGGDTQYF.

This sequence joins TRBV25-1 and TRBJ2-3; D uncertain. The end of the DNA aligns better with TRBJ1-5, so the J call may be wrong. CDR1 MGHDK and CDR2 SYGVNS come from the germline V gene. This CDR3 is built from 13 residues. CDR3 coding DNA: TGTGCCAGCAAGCAGTATAGCACAGACACGCAGCATTTT. Translation: CASKQYSTDTQHF.

About this clonotype: The CDR3 ends on some other residue instead of the conserved phenylalanine or tryptophan, so this is likely a read error. This rearrangement joins TRBV10-3 to TRBJ2-7; 7 nucleotides agree with TRBD2. With 6 bases clipped from V and 0 bases from J, the junction kept 8 bases outside the gene matches. In germline, CDR1 is ENHRY, CDR2 SYGVKD. There are 15 residues in the CDR3. In DNA form, the CDR3 reads TGTGCCATCAGATTCAGCGGGGAAAGCTCCTACGAGCAGTACTCC. This gives the protein CAIRFSGESSYEQYS.

This clonotype was counted ten times or more. The chain couples TRBV28 to TRBJ1-5; TRBD1 agrees at 7 bases. Germline V gene sequence: CDR1 MDHEN, CDR2 SYDVKM. The CDR3 extends over 15 amino acids. Trimming took 6 bases from V and 1 from J; bases not matched to a gene: 6. The CDR3 protein is CASRSTGNSNQPQHF. The CDR3 DNA follows: TGTGCCAGCAGATCGACAGGGAACAGCAATCAGCCCCAGCATTTT.

Comments on this clonotype: This may be a read error, as it is one base from a much larger clone. This chain joins TRBV18 and TRBJ1-2, with TRBD1 matching over 8 bases. The germline V gene has CDR1 KGHSH and CDR2 LQKENI. V shed 7 bases and J 6 bases; nucleotides not matched to a gene: 7. The CDR3 length is 13 residues. CDR3 DNA sequence: TGTGCCAGCTTACCGGACAGGGAAAATGGCTACACCTTC. This encodes CASLPDRENGYTF.

This clonotype was observed a handful of times. This chain links TRBV4-1 with TRBJ2-3; 8 bases agree with TRBD2. V lost 0 bases and J lost 2; bases outside the gene matches: 4. The CDR3 totals 16 residues. The germline gives CDR1 MGHRA, CDR2 YSYEKL. Written as DNA, the CDR3 is TGCGCCAGCAGCCAAGAAATAGCGGGGATCACAGATACGCAGTATTTT. Its protein product is CASSQEIAGITDTQYF.

This clonotype was observed at least ten times. The J gene is TRBJ1-5, the V gene TRBV12-3 or TRBV12-4, with a weak D call TRBD1 (5 bases). V lost 6 bases and J lost 2, with 11 bases in between. The CDR3 extends over 14 amino acids. The DNA for the CDR3 is TGTGCCAGCAGCCTTCAGGGTGGCAATCAGCCCCAGCATTTT. Protein product: CASSLQGGNQPQHF.

There are many counts of this clonotype. The rearrangement links TRBV20-1 to TRBJ2-1; D possibly corresponds to TRBD1 (5 bases). V dropped 3 bases and J dropped 9 bases, with 18 bases sitting between them. Germline V CDR1 and CDR2: DFQATT, SNEGSKA (reference sequence). The CDR3 contains 14 residues. The CDR3 sequence is CSARLWSGMAEQFF. DNA for the CDR3: TGCAGTGCTAGGTTGTGGTCAGGGATGGCTGAGCAGTTCTTC.

This clonotype was found many times. The rearrangement joins TRBV6-2 or TRBV6-3 to TRBJ2-7, with 9 bases fitting TRBD1. This CDR3 region has 11 residues. The germline CDR1 and CDR2 sequences are MNHEY and SVGEGT. V trimming: 10 bases; J trimming: 6 bases; junction bases outside the gene matches: 4. CDR3 protein: CATGQGGEQYF. CDR3 sequence (DNA): TGTGCCACGGGACAGGGAGGCGAGCAGTACTTC.

This chain links TRBV11-2 with TRBJ2-4; a possible D gene is TRBD1 (5 bases). Germline CDR1 SGHAT, CDR2 FQNNGV. V lost 8 bases and J 0 bases, leaving 11 bases between the germline ends. The CDR3 has 14 amino acids. The CDR3 loop reads CASGRRVAKNIQYF. The CDR3 DNA follows: TGTGCCAGCGGGCGCAGGGTAGCCAAAAACATTCAGTACTTC.

This clonotype was recorded many times. V usage is TRBV6-6 and J usage is TRBJ2-1; the match to TRBD1 covers 8 bases. The germline V gene encodes CDR1 MNHNY and CDR2 SVGAGI (reference sequence). V lost 0 bases to trimming and J lost 5 bases; unmatched junction nucleotides: 3. The CDR3 totals 15 residues. The DNA for the CDR3 is TGTGCCAGCAGTTACTCAGGACAGGGAAACAATGAGCAGTTCTTC. It encodes CASSYSGQGNNEQFF.

This clonotype was recorded at least ten times. The chain is built from TRBV19 and TRBJ2-3; D is possibly TRBD1 (5 bases). The germline V gene encodes CDR1 LNHDA and CDR2 SQIVND (reference sequence). The CDR3 extends over 15 amino acids. V lost 7 bases and J 0 bases, leaving 14 bases between the germline ends. As DNA, the CDR3 is TGTGCCAGTATTGATTCCCGACAGAGCACAGATACGCAGTATTTT. Translation gives CASIDSRQSTDTQYF.

A word on this clonotype: A much bigger clone sits one base away, suggesting this may be a read error. The rearrangement joins TRBV6-2 or TRBV6-3 to TRBJ1-4; TRBD1 matches 7 bases. The J segment lost 8 bases and the V segment lost 7 bases, leaving 13 bases of the junction unmatched. The CDR3 spans 15 residues. Germline CDR1 reads MNHEY; CDR2 reads SVGEGT. CDR3 residues: CASMPTDRVGEKLFF. CDR3 nucleotide sequence: TGTGCCAGCATGCCTACCGACAGGGTGGGCGAAAAACTGTTTTTT.

The chain is built from TRBV6-2 or TRBV6-3 and TRBJ2-1; D ambiguous. CDR3 size: 12 residues. V lost 4 bases and J 5 bases, leaving 6 bases between the germline ends. From germline, CDR1 is MNHEY and CDR2 SVGEGT. This CDR3 reads CASSCWDNEQFF. In DNA form, the CDR3 reads TGTGCCAGCAGTTGCTGGGACAATGAGCAGTTCTTC.

For this clonotype: No conserved phenylalanine or tryptophan is present at the end of the CDR3, so a read error is the likely explanation. The gene calls are TRBV27 and TRBJ2-5; possible D gene TRBD2, 5 bases. CDR3 length: 15 amino acids. Between the trimmed V and J ends, which lost 5 bases and 8 bases, there was a span of 21 bases. The germline V gene encodes CDR1 MNHEY and CDR2 SMNVEV (reference sequence). For the CDR3, the DNA is TGTGCCAGCAGTGGGTCCGGGGTGCCGTACGAAACCCAGTACCTC. Translating gives CASSGSGVPYETQYL.

This clonotype appeared many times. The V call is TRBV10-3, the J call TRBJ1-1; D remains ambiguous. The germline V and J ends were trimmed by 6 bases and 5 bases, with 16 bases remaining between them. The CDR3 spans 14 residues. Looked up from germline, CDR1 is ENHRY and CDR2 is SYGVKD. The CDR3 region is CAISGRAGETEAFF. In nucleotides, the CDR3 is TGTGCCATCAGCGGGAGAGCAGGAGAGACTGAAGCTTTCTTT.

V is TRBV6-1 and J is TRBJ1-5, with D possibly TRBD1 on 5 matching bases. Germline V gene data show CDR1 as MNHNS and CDR2 as SASEGT. This CDR3 region has 14 residues. The CDR3 DNA is TGTGTTAGCAGTCCCGACAGACTCAATCAGCCCCAGCATTTT. Amino acid sequence: CVSSPDRLNQPQHF.

This clonotype was seen ten or more times. This chain links TRBV20-1 with TRBJ2-7, with 9 bases lining up with TRBD2. The CDR3 is made up of 16 amino acids. V lost 6 bases, J lost 4 bases, and 16 bases stayed unmatched. Germline lookup yields CDR1 DFQATT and CDR2 SNEGSKA (reference sequence). CDR3 residues: CSAKHRTSALLYEQYF. CDR3 nucleotides: TGCAGTGCCAAGCACAGGACTAGCGCACTACTATACGAGCAGTACTTC.

The rearrangement links TRBV5-1 to TRBJ2-1, with TRBD2 identical over 8 bases. This CDR3 region has 16 residues. Germline CDR1 is SGHRS and CDR2 is YFSETQ. V gave up 3 bases and J gave up 8 bases; unmatched junction bases: 13. The CDR3 sequence: CASSYSHQRELDEQFF. The CDR3 DNA sequence: TGCGCCAGCAGCTATTCTCACCAGCGGGAGTTAGATGAGCAGTTCTTC.